This T cell receptor (beta chain) is drawn from a study of CD8 T cells in Susac syndrome. Study observations and caveats: Clonal expansion was absent from the CD4+ T cell repertoires in Susac syndrome.

V was pared by 5 bases and J by 6 bases, with 14 bases between. CDR1 SNHLY and CDR2 FYNNEI come from the germline V gene. The CDR3 totals 13 residues. Comments on this clonotype: Its cognate antigen is unknown.

Reverse transcription of about 0.5 to 1 ug RNA was performed with random hexamers. In TCRdb, the immunoSEQ multiplex PCR reads were re-called with MiXCR into one record per CDR3 protein. The sample holds about 240,000 distinct CDR3 sequences, 95% to 97% seen once. This rearrangement joins TRBV2 to TRBJ2-7, with D unresolved. Sequenced input: CD4+ T cells from PBMCs. This clonotype originated in a human donor with Susac syndrome. The CDR3, as DNA: TGTGCCAGCAGTCCCGAGAGAAGCGCCGAGCAGTACTTC. Amino acid sequence: CASSPERSAEQYF.